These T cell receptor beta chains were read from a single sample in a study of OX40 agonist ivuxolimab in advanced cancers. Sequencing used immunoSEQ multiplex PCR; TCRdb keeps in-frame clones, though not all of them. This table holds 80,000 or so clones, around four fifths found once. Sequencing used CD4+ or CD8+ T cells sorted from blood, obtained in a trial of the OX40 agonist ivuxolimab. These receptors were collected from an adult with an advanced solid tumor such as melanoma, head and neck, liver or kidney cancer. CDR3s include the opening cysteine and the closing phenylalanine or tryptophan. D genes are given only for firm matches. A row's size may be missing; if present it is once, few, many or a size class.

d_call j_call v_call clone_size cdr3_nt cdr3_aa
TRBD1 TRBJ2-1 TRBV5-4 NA TGTGCCAGCAGAGGGGACAGGGGCCTGCAAGGCGAGCAGTTCTTC CASRGDRGLQGEQFF
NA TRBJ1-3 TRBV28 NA TGTGCCAGCAGCCTGGATCAGAGAGCTGGAAACACCATATATTTT CASSLDQRAGNTIYF
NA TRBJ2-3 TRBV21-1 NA TGTGCCAGCAGCAAAGCGAGGAGGCTAGCGGGGGCAGATACGCAGTATTTT CASSKARRLAGADTQYF
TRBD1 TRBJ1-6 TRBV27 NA TGTGCCAGCAGCATGACAGGGGAAGGCTCACCCCTCCACTTT CASSMTGEGSPLHF
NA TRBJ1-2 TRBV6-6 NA TGTGCCAGCAGTTACCCCGACCGGGGGGACTATGGCTACACCTTC CASSYPDRGDYGYTF
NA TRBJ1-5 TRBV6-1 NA TGTGCCAGCAGACAGCCAAATCAGCCCCAGCATTTT CASRQPNQPQHF
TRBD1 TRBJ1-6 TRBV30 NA TGTGCCTGCCACCACAGGGGGGATTATTCACCCCTCCACTTT CACHHRGDYSPLHF
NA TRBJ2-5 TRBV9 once TGTGCCAGCAGCCTTCGGGGGTTGGGACAAGAGACCCAGTACTTC CASSLRGLGQETQYF
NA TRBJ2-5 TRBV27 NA TGTGCCTCCCAACAGGCCCAAGGGACCCAGTACTTC CASQQAQGTQYF
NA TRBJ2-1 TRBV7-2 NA TGTGCCAGCAGCTTAGTATGGGGGAATAATTTCTTC CASSLVWGNNFF
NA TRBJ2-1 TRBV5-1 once TGCGCCAGCAGCTTGGCGCAAGGAACTGAGCAGTTCTTC CASSLAQGTEQFF
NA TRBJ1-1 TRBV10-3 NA TGTGCCATCAGCAGGACAGCAAACACTGAAGCTTTCTTT CAISRTANTEAFF
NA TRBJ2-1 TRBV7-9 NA TGTGCCAGCAGCTTTTTCTGGGACCGTGACAATGAGCAGTTCTTC CASSFFWDRDNEQFF
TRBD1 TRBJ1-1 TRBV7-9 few TGTGCCAGCAGCTTCGGGACAGGGGAAGAAGCTTTCTTT CASSFGTGEEAFF
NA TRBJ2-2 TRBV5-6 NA TGTGCCAGCAGCTTGGGGTGGAAGAGGTACTCGAACACCGGGGAGCTGTTTTTT CASSLGWKRYSNTGELFF
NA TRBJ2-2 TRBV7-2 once TGTGCCAGCAGCTTAGAGGAGGGTGACTCGAACACCGGGGAGCTGTTTTTT CASSLEEGDSNTGELFF
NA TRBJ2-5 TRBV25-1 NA TGTGCCACCCGAGGGGGGGCAATAGGAGAGACCCAGTACTTC CATRGGAIGETQYF
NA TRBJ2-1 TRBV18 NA TGTGCCAGCTCACCACGGAATGAGCAGTTCTTC CASSPRNEQFF
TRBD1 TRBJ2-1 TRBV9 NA TGTGCCAGCAGCGTAGCTGGACAGGGGGCAAGCTCCTACAATGAGCAGTTCTTC CASSVAGQGASSYNEQFF
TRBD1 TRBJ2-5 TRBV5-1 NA TGCGCCAGCAGCTCTGGGGGACAGGGGCAAGAGACCCAGTACTTC CASSSGGQGQETQYF
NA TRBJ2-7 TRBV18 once TGTGCCAGCTCACTGGGGGGGGGCCTTAACTACGAGCAGTACTTC CASSLGGGLNYEQYF
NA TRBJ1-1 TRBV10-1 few TGCGCCAGCAGTTCAGGTACTTATGAAGCTTTCTTT CASSSGTYEAFF
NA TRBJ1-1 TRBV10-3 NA TGTGCCATCAAAGCGGAGACAAAAAACACTGAAGCTTTCTTT CAIKAETKNTEAFF
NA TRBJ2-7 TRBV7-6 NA TGTGCCAGCAGCTTATATCAGGGGGGGGCAGGCCCTAGTGAGCAGTACTTC CASSLYQGGAGPSEQYF
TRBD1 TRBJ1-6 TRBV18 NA TGTGCCAGCTCACCAATCGGGACAGGGGGTAGCGGTTCACCCCTCCACTTT CASSPIGTGGSGSPLHF
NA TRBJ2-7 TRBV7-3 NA TGTGCCAGCAGCTTGGCGGGGGGGACAGGGACCTACGAGCAGTACTTC CASSLAGGTGTYEQYF
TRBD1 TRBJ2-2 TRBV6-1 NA TGTGCCAGCAGTGAAGTACTGGGACAGGGTCCCGGGGAGCTGTTTTTT CASSEVLGQGPGELFF
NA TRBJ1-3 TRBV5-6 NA TGTGCCAGCAGCTTGGGACAGACGCTCTCTGGAAACACCATATATTTT CASSLGQTLSGNTIYF
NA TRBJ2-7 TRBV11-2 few TGTGCCAGCAGCTTACCCCAGCTGGAGCAGTACTTC CASSLPQLEQYF
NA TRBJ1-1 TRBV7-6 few TGTGCCAGCAGCCCAGCACAGGCTGAGAACACTGAAGCTTTCTTT CASSPAQAENTEAFF
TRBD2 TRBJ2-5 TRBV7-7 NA TGTGCTAGCAGCTTACTAGCGGGGGAAGAGACCCAGTACTTC CASSLLAGEETQYF
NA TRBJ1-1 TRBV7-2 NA TGTGCCAGCAGCGAGCGACAGCGGAACACTGAAGCTTTCTTT CASSERQRNTEAFF
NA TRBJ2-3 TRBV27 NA TGTGCCAGCTACAAGGCGGGACCCGCAGATACGCAGTATTTT CASYKAGPADTQYF
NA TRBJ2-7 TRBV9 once TGTGCCAGCAGCGTACCAACTCAACGGAACCTACTCTACGAGCAGTACTTC CASSVPTQRNLLYEQYF
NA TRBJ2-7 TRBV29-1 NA TGCAGCGTTGCTCTCTTTGACTCAGGCTACGAGCAGTACTTC CSVALFDSGYEQYF
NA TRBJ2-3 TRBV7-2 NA TGTGCCAGCAGCTTAGTGCCAGGGCAAGGACCAGATACGCAGTATTTT CASSLVPGQGPDTQYF
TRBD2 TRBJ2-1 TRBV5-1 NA TGCGCCAGCAGCTTGGGGGTGACTAGCGGGAGGGAAAGGAGCTCCTACAATGAGCAGTTCTTC CASSLGVTSGRERSSYNEQFF
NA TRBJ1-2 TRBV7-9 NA TGTGCCAGCAGCTTAGCAACTTCAGGAGGAACGAACTATGGCTACACCTTC CASSLATSGGTNYGYTF
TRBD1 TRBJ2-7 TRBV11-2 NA TGTGCCAGCAACAGACAGGGGAATATTTACGAGCAGTACTTC CASNRQGNIYEQYF
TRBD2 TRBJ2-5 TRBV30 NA TGTGCCTGGAGTGGGCCGGGACTAGGGGAGACCCAGTACTTC CAWSGPGLGETQYF
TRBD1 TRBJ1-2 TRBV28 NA TGTGCCAGCAGCGTACCTCCCGGGACAGGGGACTATGGCTACACCTTC CASSVPPGTGDYGYTF